This T cell receptor (beta chain) is drawn from a study of blood T cell repertoires in COVID-19. Assay: immunoSEQ multiplex PCR; the TCRdb copy retains only in-frame clones and omits some. The table shows some 700,000 clones, with approximately 90% occurring only once. Germline V gene lookup returns CDR1 SGHTA and CDR2 FQGNSA. Trimming left V 5 bases short and J 3 bases short, with 11 bases between. CDR3 length equals 14 residues. The J gene is TRBJ2-1, the V gene TRBV7-2; D is unclear. The sequencing input was peripheral blood. The clonotype originates from a woman aged 18-30 years with acute or convalescent COVID-19. Here the CDR3 DNA reads TGTGCCAGCAGCCCCCAGGTTCACTACAATGAGCAGTTCTTC. Translation: CASSPQVHYNEQFF.